Listed here is a single T cell receptor beta chain. Antigen unknown. The PCR contained 60 Vbeta and 13 Jbeta primers. Using immunoSEQ multiplex PCR, the repertoire was profiled, and TCRdb retains in-frame clones only, with some absent. The sample shows about 100,000 clones, around 77% of them seen only once. These data originate in a study of cytomegalovirus exposure and HLA in healthy donors. After removal of 3 bases from V and 6 bases from J, the junction contained 22 bases not matched to a gene. The CDR3 length is 21 residues. Germline CDR1 reads SQVTM; CDR2 reads ANQGSEA. Overall study findings and caveats: Most subjects had HLA-A and HLA-B alleles reportedly predicted accurately by TCR beta sequences.

The source of this sequence is a male donor in good health and CMV-seronegative. Sequenced sample: PBMCs. The V and J genes are TRBV29-1 and TRBJ2-1; 14 bases fit TRBD2. The CDR3 region is CSVDNLYGTSGSTPYPNEQFF. The CDR3 DNA reads TGCAGCGTTGATAACCTATATGGGACTAGCGGGAGTACCCCCTACCCCAATGAGCAGTTCTTC.